One sample yielded the 10 T cell receptor beta chains listed below, sequenced in a study of shared clonotypes between healthy human individuals. In the naive CD8 group, cells lacked CD45RO and were positively selected for CCR7, so terminally differentiated effector memory CD45RA+ cells were left out. Assay: immunoSEQ multiplex PCR; the TCRdb copy retains only in-frame clones and omits some. This sample carries about 1,800,000 clones, about 95% of them seen once, and the ten largest clones take under 1.5%. Sequenced input: naive CD8+ T cells sorted from blood. These receptors all come from a man younger than 30 in good health.

To note about this clone: Different DNA sequences within this sample yield the same CDR3. The rearrangement uses TRBV19 and TRBJ2-7; possibly TRBD2 for D (6 bases). The CDR3 totals 13 residues. Germline V CDR1 and CDR2: LNHDA, SQIVND (reference sequence). V dropped 3 bases and J dropped 0 bases, with 6 bases sitting between them. CDR3 region: CASSMGLSYEQYF. The CDR3 nucleotides read TGTGCCAGTAGTATGGGACTCTCCTACGAGCAGTACTTC. Full variable domain (remainder filled in from reference TRBV19 and TRBJ2-7): DGGITQSPKYLFRKEGQNVTLSCEQNLNHDAMYWYRQDPGQGLRLIYYSQIVNDFQKGDIAEGYSVSREKKESFPLTVTSAQKNPTAFYLCASSMGLSYEQYFGPGTRLTVT.

A few counts support this clone. The chain uses TRBV27 and TRBJ2-5, with TRBD2 identical over 10 bases. This CDR3 is 16 amino acids long. V shed 5 bases and J 0 bases; nucleotides not matched to a gene: 6. Germline assignment: CDR1 MNHEY and CDR2 SMNVEV (reference sequence). As DNA, the CDR3 is TGTGCCAGCAGTACGGGGACTAGCGCCTACCAAGAGACCCAGTACTTC. Residues: CASSTGTSAYQETQYF.

The chain has TRBV30 and TRBJ1-1; perhaps TRBD1 as D (5 bases). This CDR3 contains 16 residues. Germline V gives CDR1 GTSNPN, CDR2 SVGIG (reference sequence). The V gene lost 1 base and the J gene lost 3 bases, with 18 bases spanning the gap. CDR3 sequence (DNA): TGTGCCTGGAGTGGGTCAAAGGGACCTACGGACACTGAAGCTTTCTTT. This gives the protein CAWSGSKGPTDTEAFF.

The chain combines TRBV6-5 with TRBJ1-2; D gene ambiguous. V lost 5 bases and J 14 bases, leaving 15 bases between the germline ends. Germline lookup yields CDR1 MNHEY and CDR2 SVGAGI. CDR3 length: 11 residues. CDR3 nucleotides: TGTGCCAGCAGTCTCCCTCCCCTGGAAACCTTC. Residues: CASSLPPLETF.

This clone was observed once. The V gene is TRBV28, the J gene TRBJ2-7; D is undetermined. The CDR3 is made up of 12 amino acids. Trimming pared 3 bases from V and 2 bases from J, leaving 5 bases between. CDR1 MDHEN and CDR2 SYDVKM come from the germline V gene. The CDR3 loop is CASSFTAYEQYF. DNA for the CDR3: TGTGCCAGCAGTTTCACCGCCTACGAGCAGTACTTC.

The CDR3 nucleotides read TGTGCCAGCAGCGACCCGGGACAGGGGGAAAATGAGCAGTTCTTC. It is translated as CASSDPGQGENEQFF. The chain couples TRBV9 to TRBJ2-1; 11 bases align to TRBD1. From germline, CDR1 is SGDLS and CDR2 YYNGEE. With 3 bases clipped from V and 7 bases from J, the junction kept 6 bases outside the gene matches. The CDR3 has 15 amino acids. Full variable domain (rest looked up from reference TRBV9 and TRBJ2-1): DSGVTQTPKHLITATGQRVTLRCSPRSGDLSVYWYQQSLDQGLQFLIQYYNGEERAKGNILERFSAQQFPDLHSELNLSSLELGDSALYFCASSDPGQGENEQFFGPGTRLTVL.

V gene TRBV28 combines with J gene TRBJ2-1; 9 bases align to TRBD2. Germline V gene data show CDR1 as MDHEN and CDR2 as SYDVKM. This CDR3 has 15 amino acids. V shed 4 bases, J shed 8 bases, and the junction held 9 bases outside the gene matches. CDR3 amino acids: CASSSTSGGVDEQFF. Here the CDR3 DNA reads TGTGCCAGCAGTTCGACTAGCGGCGGGGTGGATGAGCAGTTCTTC.

The chain couples TRBV14 to TRBJ2-7; D perhaps matches TRBD2 (5 bases). Per the germline V gene, CDR1 is SGHDN and CDR2 is FVKESK. The CDR3 sequence is 14 residues long. With 3 bases removed from V and 1 base from J, the gap between germline ends came to 10 bases. The CDR3 here is CASSHDPGSYEQYF. The CDR3 DNA reads TGTGCCAGCAGCCACGATCCGGGGTCCTACGAGCAGTACTTC.

The V gene is TRBV30, the J gene TRBJ2-1; D assignment may be TRBD1 or TRBD2 (5 bases each). The CDR3 consists of 16 residues. The V and J ends lost 1 base and 2 bases respectively, with 15 bases between them. CDR1 and CDR2 (germline): GTSNPN, SVGIG (reference sequence). CDR3 sequence: CAWSATKGTAYNEQFF. In DNA, the CDR3 is TGTGCCTGGAGTGCAACTAAGGGGACCGCCTACAATGAGCAGTTCTTC.

J is TRBJ1-2 and V is TRBV27; weak D call: TRBD1 (6 bases). CDR1 is MNHEY, CDR2 SMNVEV, per germline (reference sequence). The CDR3 consists of 15 residues. Between the trimmed V and J ends, which lost 5 bases and 8 bases, there was a span of 21 bases. CDR3 region: CASSPFPGADRGYTF. The CDR3 DNA is TGTGCCAGCAGTCCTTTCCCGGGGGCCGATAGGGGCTACACCTTC.